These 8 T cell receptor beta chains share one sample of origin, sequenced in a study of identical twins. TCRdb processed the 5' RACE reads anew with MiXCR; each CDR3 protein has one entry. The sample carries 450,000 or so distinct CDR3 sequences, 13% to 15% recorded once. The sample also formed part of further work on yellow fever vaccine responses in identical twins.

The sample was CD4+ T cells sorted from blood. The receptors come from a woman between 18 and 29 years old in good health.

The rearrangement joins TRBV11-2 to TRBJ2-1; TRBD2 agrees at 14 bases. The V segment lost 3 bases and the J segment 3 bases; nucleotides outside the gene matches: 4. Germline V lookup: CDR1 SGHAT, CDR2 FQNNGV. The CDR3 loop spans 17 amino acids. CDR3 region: CASSFRLAGGFYNEQFF. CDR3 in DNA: TGTGCCAGCAGCTTCAGACTAGCGGGAGGGTTCTACAATGAGCAGTTCTTC.

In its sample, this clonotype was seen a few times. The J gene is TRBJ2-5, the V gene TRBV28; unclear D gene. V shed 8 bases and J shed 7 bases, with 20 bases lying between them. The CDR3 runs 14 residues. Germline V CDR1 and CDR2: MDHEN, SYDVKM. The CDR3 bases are TGTGCCAGCCGAACCGGACCGTCGCCGTGGACCCAGTACTTC. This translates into CASRTGPSPWTQYF.

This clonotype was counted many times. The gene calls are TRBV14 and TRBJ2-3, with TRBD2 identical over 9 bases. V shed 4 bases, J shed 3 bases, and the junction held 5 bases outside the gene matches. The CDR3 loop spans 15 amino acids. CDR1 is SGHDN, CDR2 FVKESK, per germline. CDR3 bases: TGTGCCAGCAGCCCCCCGGGACTAGCAACAGATACGCAGTATTTT. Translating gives CASSPPGLATDTQYF.

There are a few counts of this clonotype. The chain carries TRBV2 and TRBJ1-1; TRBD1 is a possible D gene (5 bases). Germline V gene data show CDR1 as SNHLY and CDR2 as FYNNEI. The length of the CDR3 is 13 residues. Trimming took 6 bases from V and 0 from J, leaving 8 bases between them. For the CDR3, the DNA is TGTGCCAGCAGACAGGAGCTGAACACTGAAGCTTTCTTT. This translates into CASRQELNTEAFF.

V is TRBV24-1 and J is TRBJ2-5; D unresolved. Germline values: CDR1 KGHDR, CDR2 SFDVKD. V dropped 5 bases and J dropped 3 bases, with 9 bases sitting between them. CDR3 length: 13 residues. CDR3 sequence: CATSAPDKETQYF. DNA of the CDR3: TGTGCCACCAGTGCTCCAGATAAAGAGACCCAGTACTTC.

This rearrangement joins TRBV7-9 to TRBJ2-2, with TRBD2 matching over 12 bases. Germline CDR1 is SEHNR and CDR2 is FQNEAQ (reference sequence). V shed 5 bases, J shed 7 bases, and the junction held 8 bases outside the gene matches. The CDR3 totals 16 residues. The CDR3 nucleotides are TGTGCCAGCAGCGAGAGACTAGCGGGAGCGGGCGGGGAGCTGTTTTTT. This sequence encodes CASSERLAGAGGELFF.

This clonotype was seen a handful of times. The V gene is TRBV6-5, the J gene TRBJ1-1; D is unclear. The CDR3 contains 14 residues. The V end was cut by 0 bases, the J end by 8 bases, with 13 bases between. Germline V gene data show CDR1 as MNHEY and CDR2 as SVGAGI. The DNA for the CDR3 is TGTGCCAGCAGTTACTCTAGGGTTTTTACAGAAGCTTTCTTT. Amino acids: CASSYSRVFTEAFF.

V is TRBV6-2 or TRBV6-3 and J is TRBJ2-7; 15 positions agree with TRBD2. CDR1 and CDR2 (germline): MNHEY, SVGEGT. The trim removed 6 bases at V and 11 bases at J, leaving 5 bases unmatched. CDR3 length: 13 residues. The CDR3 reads CASRGLAGGVEYF. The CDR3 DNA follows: TGTGCCAGCAGGGGACTAGCGGGAGGTGTGGAGTACTTC.